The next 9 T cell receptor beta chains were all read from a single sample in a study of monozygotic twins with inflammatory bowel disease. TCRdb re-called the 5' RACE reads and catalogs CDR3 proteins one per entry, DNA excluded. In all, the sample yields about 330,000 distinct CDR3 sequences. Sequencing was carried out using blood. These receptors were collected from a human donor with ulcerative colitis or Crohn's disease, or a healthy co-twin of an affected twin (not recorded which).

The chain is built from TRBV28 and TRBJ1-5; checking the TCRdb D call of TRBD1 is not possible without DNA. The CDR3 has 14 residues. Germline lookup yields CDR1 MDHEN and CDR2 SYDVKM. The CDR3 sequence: CASTTGGGNQPQHF.

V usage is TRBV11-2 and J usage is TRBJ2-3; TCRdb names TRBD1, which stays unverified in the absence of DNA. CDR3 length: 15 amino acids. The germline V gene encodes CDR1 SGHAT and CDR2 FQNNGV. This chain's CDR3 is CASSSQGISTDTQYF.

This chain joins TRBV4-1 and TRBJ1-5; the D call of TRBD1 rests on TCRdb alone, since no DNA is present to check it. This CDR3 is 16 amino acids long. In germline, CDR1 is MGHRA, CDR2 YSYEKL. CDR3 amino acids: CASSQPGQGYNQPQHF.

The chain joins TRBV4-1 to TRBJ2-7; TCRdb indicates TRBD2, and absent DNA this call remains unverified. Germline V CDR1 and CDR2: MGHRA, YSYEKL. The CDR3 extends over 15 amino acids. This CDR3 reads CASSQDIDYSYEQYF.

CDR3 residues: CASSQSGGTGELFF. The chain recombines TRBV3-1 with TRBJ2-2; the TRBD1 assignment by TCRdb is unverifiable without DNA. Per the germline V gene, CDR1 is LGHDT and CDR2 is YNNKEL (reference sequence). The CDR3 totals 14 residues.

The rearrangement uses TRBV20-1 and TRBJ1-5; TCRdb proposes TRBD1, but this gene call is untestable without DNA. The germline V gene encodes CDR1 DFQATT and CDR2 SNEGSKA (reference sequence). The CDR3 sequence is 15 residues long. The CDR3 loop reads CSASRTGFQDQPQHF.

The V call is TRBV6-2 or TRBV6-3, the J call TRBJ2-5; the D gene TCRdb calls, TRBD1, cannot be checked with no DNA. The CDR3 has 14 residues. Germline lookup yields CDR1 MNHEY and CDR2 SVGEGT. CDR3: CASSYSRQVETQYF.

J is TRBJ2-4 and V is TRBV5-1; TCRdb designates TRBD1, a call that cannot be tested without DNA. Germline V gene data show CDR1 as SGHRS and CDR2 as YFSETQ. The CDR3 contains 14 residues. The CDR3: CASSLDRTEDIQYF.

The CDR3 reads CASSAQWTGRSSYNEQFF. The chain employs TRBV2 and TRBJ2-1; TCRdb selects TRBD2, and the lack of DNA leaves this call unchecked. The CDR3 has 18 amino acids. CDR1 SNHLY and CDR2 FYNNEI come from the germline V gene. Based on the CDR3 plus reference TRBV2 and TRBJ2-1, the full variable domain is EPEVTQTPSHQVTQMGQEVILRCVPISNHLYFYWYRQILGQKVEFLVSFYNNEISEKSEIFDDQFSVERPDGSNFTLKIRSTKLEDSAMYFCASSAQWTGRSSYNEQFFGPGTRLTVL.